This is a list of T cell receptor beta chains from one sample in a study of T cells after yellow fever vaccination. TCRdb reprocessed the 5' RACE reads with MiXCR, giving one entry per CDR3 protein. The sample shows approximately 550,000 distinct CDR3 sequences, about a fifth of them seen only once. This specimen was PBMCs, taken 15 days after the yellow fever booster vaccination. Receptors originate from a man under 40 who received the YFV17D yellow fever vaccine. Both conserved end residues are part of each CDR3. D genes are given only for firm matches. Some rows have no size entry. The others give once, few or many, or a class for an expanded clone.

d_gene: -
abundance: -
v_gene: TRBV3-1
j_gene: TRBJ2-1
CDR3nt: TGTGCCAGCAGCCAACACAGTTTTAATGAGCAGTTCTTC
CDR3aa: CASSQHSFNEQFF

d_gene: TRBD1
abundance: -
v_gene: TRBV12-3/TRBV12-4
j_gene: TRBJ2-2
CDR3nt: TGTGCCAGCAGTCCGACAGGGCGGGGGGAGCTGTTTTTT
CDR3aa: CASSPTGRGELFF

d_gene: -
abundance: many
v_gene: TRBV29-1
j_gene: TRBJ1-2
CDR3nt: TGCAGCGTTGAAGTTGGGTCAGGTTGGACTAGCTACACCTTC
CDR3aa: CSVEVGSGWTSYTF

d_gene: -
abundance: -
v_gene: TRBV5-6
j_gene: TRBJ2-7
CDR3nt: TGTGCCAGCAGCCGGGGAACCGGGAAAGAATCCTACGAGCAGTACTTC
CDR3aa: CASSRGTGKESYEQYF

d_gene: -
abundance: -
v_gene: TRBV20-1
j_gene: TRBJ1-5
CDR3nt: TGCAGTGCTAGAGATCGGCTAGCTCAGCCCCAGCATTTT
CDR3aa: CSARDRLAQPQHF

d_gene: -
abundance: -
v_gene: TRBV27
j_gene: TRBJ1-6
CDR3nt: TGTGCCAGCAGTAGCTCGGGCATCATCAATTCACCCCTCCACTTT
CDR3aa: CASSSSGIINSPLHF

d_gene: -
abundance: -
v_gene: TRBV5-1
j_gene: TRBJ2-3
CDR3nt: TGCGCCAGCAGCCGACCCGGTGGACGAAGGGGCACAGATACGCAGTATTTT
CDR3aa: CASSRPGGRRGTDTQYF

d_gene: -
abundance: few
v_gene: TRBV20-1
j_gene: TRBJ2-1
CDR3nt: TGCAGTGCTAGTCTTCGAAGGAGCTCCTACAATGAGCAGTTCTTC
CDR3aa: CSASLRRSSYNEQFF

d_gene: TRBD2
abundance: -
v_gene: TRBV12-3/TRBV12-4
j_gene: TRBJ2-3
CDR3nt: TGTGCCAGCCGCCGGTCCCGGGAGGGGTCAGATACGCAGTATTTT
CDR3aa: CASRRSREGSDTQYF

d_gene: TRBD2
abundance: -
v_gene: TRBV5-6
j_gene: TRBJ2-4
CDR3nt: TGTGCCAGCAGCCCCACAGCGGGACTAGCGGGAATTCAGTACTTC
CDR3aa: CASSPTAGLAGIQYF

d_gene: TRBD2
abundance: -
v_gene: TRBV5-1
j_gene: TRBJ2-2
CDR3nt: TGCGCCAGCAGCTTGTCCCCTAGCGGGAGCGGGGAGCTGTATTTT
CDR3aa: CASSLSPSGSGELYF

d_gene: -
abundance: few
v_gene: TRBV7-6
j_gene: TRBJ1-3
CDR3nt: TGTGCCAGCAGCTTGATGGAGGGGCCTGGAAACACCATATATTTT
CDR3aa: CASSLMEGPGNTIYF

d_gene: TRBD2
abundance: once
v_gene: TRBV24-1
j_gene: TRBJ2-1
CDR3nt: TGTGCCACCAGTGACCCCTTGCGGGAGGGATTCAATGAGCAGTTCTTC
CDR3aa: CATSDPLREGFNEQFF

d_gene: -
abundance: -
v_gene: TRBV20-1
j_gene: TRBJ2-6
CDR3nt: TGCAGTGCTAGAGATTCGGGCCGGAGGGGCTCTGGGGCCAACGTCCTGACTTTC
CDR3aa: CSARDSGRRGSGANVLTF

d_gene: -
abundance: -
v_gene: TRBV5-4
j_gene: TRBJ2-5
CDR3nt: TGTGCCAGCAGCTTTGTAGGGAGGGAGACCCAGTACTTC
CDR3aa: CASSFVGRETQYF

d_gene: TRBD2
abundance: -
v_gene: TRBV10-3
j_gene: TRBJ2-3
CDR3nt: TGTGCCACCGCCCGACCGGGACTAGACACAGATACGCAGTATTTT
CDR3aa: CATARPGLDTDTQYF

d_gene: -
abundance: -
v_gene: TRBV7-9
j_gene: TRBJ2-2
CDR3nt: TGTGCCAGCAGCTTAGCCCCAACGAACACCGGGGAGCTGTTTTTT
CDR3aa: CASSLAPTNTGELFF